This T cell receptor beta chain was sequenced in a study of PD-1 and CTLA-4 blockade in melanoma. Method: immunoSEQ multiplex PCR; TCRdb's copy keeps in-frame clones and lacks some. This table has about 31,000 clones, 91% appearing once. Germline values: CDR1 SGDLS, CDR2 YYNGEE. The CDR3 spans 13 residues. V lost 3 bases, J lost 1 base, and 7 bases lay in between. The TCR comes from a human donor with melanoma. Sequencing used CD8+ T cells from peripheral blood, obtained from a patient given anti-PD-1 treatment. This chain joins TRBV9 and TRBJ1-1, with D possibly TRBD1 on 6 matching bases. The CDR3 region is CASSDRENTEAFF. The CDR3 region has the DNA TGTGCCAGCAGCGACAGGGAGAACACTGAAGCTTTCTTT.